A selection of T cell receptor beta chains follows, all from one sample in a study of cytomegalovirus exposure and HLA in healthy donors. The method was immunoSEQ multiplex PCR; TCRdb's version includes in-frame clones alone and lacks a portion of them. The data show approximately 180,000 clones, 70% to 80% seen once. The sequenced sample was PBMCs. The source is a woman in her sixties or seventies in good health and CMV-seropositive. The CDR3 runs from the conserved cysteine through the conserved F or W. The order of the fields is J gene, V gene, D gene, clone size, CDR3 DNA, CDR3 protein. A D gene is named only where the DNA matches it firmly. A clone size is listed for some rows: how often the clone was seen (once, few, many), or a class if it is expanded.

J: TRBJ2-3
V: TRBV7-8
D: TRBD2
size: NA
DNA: TGTGCCAGCAGCCAAACGGGGGGACTAACTGCAAGAGATACGCAGTATTTT
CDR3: CASSQTGGLTARDTQYF

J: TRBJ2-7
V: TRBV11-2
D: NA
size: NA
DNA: TGTGCCAGCAGCTTAGAACCAAAAGGGAGCAGCAGCGAGCAGTACTTC
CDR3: CASSLEPKGSSSEQYF

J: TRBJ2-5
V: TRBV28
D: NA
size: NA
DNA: TGTGCCACCAGGACTATACTAGAGACCCAGTACTTC
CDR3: CATRTILETQYF

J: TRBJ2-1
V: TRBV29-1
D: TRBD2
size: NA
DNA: TGCAGCGCCGGGACTAGCGGGGGTTGGGAGGAGCAGTTCTTC
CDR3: CSAGTSGGWEEQFF

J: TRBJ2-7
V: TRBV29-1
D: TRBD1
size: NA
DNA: TGCAGCGTCTTGGGACAGGGAGGAGAGCAGTACTTC
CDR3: CSVLGQGGEQYF

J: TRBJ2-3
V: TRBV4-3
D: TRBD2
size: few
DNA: TGCGCCAGCAGCCAAGTCTTAGCGGGTACAGATACGCAGTATTTT
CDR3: CASSQVLAGTDTQYF

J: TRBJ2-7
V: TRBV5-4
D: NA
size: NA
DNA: TGTGCCAGCAGCTTGGGGGCGACCGAGCAGTACTTC
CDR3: CASSLGATEQYF

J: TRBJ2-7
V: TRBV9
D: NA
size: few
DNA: TGTGCCAGCAGCGTAGGTTTAGAAGGGGCAGGGAAGATGACCTACGAGCAGTACTTC
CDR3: CASSVGLEGAGKMTYEQYF

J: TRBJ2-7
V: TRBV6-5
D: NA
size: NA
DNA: TGTGCCAGCAGTCGATCCCTCGGACAGCCCTACGAGCAGTACTTC
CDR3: CASSRSLGQPYEQYF

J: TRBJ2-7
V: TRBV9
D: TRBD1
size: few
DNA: TGTGCCAGCAGCCCAACGTCCGGGACAGGGGCCTACGAGCAGTACTTC
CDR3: CASSPTSGTGAYEQYF

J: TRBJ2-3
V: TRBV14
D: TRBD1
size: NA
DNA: TGTGCCAGCAGCCATCCGGGACAGGGTGCAGATACGCAGTATTTT
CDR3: CASSHPGQGADTQYF